The T cell receptor (beta chain) described here comes from a study of T cells in Graves' hyperthyroidism and ophthalmopathy. Study at large: Peripheral blood was taken when the disease was first diagnosed, before any treatment began.

Patients aged 18 to 65 with hyperthyroidism were newly diagnosed, with duration under 2 months. Fresh peripheral blood, 8 to 10 ml of it, supplied the PBMCs. RNA transcripts gave rise to amplified TCR beta CDR3 regions. The study used the HTBI primer set for a first-round RT-PCR of the TCR CDR3. TCRdb itself ran the multiplex PCR reads through MiXCR, one entry per CDR3 protein. The repertoire has approximately 720,000 distinct CDR3 sequences, approximately 19% of them found once; the top ten carry approximately 15%. With 0 bases clipped from V and 2 bases from J, the junction kept 6 bases outside the gene matches. The CDR3 consists of 16 residues. Germline V gene data show CDR1 as GTSNPN and CDR2 as SVGIG (reference sequence). Of note for this clonotype: Its antigen is still unknown.

Study-wide points: The authors' 13 V-J model separated ophthalmopathy from stable hyperthyroidism.

The material sequenced was blood. This chain connects TRBV30 to TRBJ2-2; 7 nucleotides match TRBD1. The sequence derives from a woman aged 50 to 65 with Graves' hyperthyroidism that later progressed to Graves' ophthalmopathy. Here the CDR3 DNA reads TGTGCCTGGAGTGTACTGTTAGGGGGCAACACCGGGGAGCTGTTTTTT. Translated, it gives CAWSVLLGGNTGELFF.